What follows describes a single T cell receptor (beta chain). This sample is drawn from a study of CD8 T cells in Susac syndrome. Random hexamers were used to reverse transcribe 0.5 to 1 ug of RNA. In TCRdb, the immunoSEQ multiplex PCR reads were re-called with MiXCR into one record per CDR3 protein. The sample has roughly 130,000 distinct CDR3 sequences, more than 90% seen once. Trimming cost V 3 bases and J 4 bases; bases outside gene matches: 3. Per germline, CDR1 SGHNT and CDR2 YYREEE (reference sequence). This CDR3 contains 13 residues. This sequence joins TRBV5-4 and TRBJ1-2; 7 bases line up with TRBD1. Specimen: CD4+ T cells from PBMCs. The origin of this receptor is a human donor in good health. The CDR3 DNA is TGTGCCAGCAGCTCCCGACAGGGCTATGGCTACACCTTC. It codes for CASSSRQGYGYTF. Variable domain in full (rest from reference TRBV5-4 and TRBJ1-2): ETGVTQSPTHLIKTRGQQVTLRCSSQSGHNTVSWYQQALGQGPQFIFQYYREEENGRGNFPPRFSGLQFPNYSSELNVNALELDDSALYLCASSSRQGYGYTFGSGTRLTVV.